The source of this T cell receptor (beta chain) is a study of tumor-infiltrating lymphocytes in primary liver carcinoma. On the study more broadly: Those enrolled were patients of both sexes, who were aged 30 to 69 years. Broader study findings: Presence in all five tumor regions was observed for only about 8-24% of top clones.

Priming with a constant-region primer yielded TCR beta cDNA from about 500 ng total RNA. Three nested multiplex PCR rounds of slightly modified ARM-PCR generated TCR beta libraries. The two initial PCR rounds, around 11 cycles each, used TRBV1-TRBV30 forward and C-beta reverse primers. TCRdb re-called the multiplex PCR reads with MiXCR, one entry per CDR3 protein. This sample has some 110,000 distinct CDR3 sequences; 60% to 80% occur once, and the top ten carry around 8.2%. RNA and DNA were co-extracted from approximately 20-30 mg of unsorted bulk tissue. None of the patients had received treatment, and all had chronic HBV infection. This CDR3 has 14 amino acids. Trimming cost V 4 bases and J 0 bases; bases outside gene matches: 2. Germline lookup yields CDR1 LGHNA and CDR2 YNFKEQ. Many counts were recorded for this clonotype. Its specificity is unknown.

The receptor was isolated from a woman aged 60-75 years with primary liver carcinoma and hepatitis B virus infection. The sequenced sample was liver tumor tissue from sampling region 3. Subset in this sample: tumor region T3, left-lateral pole. V and J are TRBV4-2 and TRBJ1-1; 7 bases are a match to TRBD1. The CDR3 region has the DNA TGTGCCAGCAGCCCGGGACAGCTGAACACTGAAGCTTTCTTT. This encodes CASSPGQLNTEAFF.